This T cell receptor beta chain came from a study of shared clonotypes between healthy human individuals. Germline V gene sequence: CDR1 SGHRS, CDR2 YFSETQ. This CDR3 region has 15 residues. V was pared by 1 base and J by 0 bases, with 9 bases between. Among the unsorted PBMC samples, replicate PCRs used roughly 300 ng DNA, 25,000 to 35,000 T cell genomes. Assay: immunoSEQ multiplex PCR; the TCRdb copy retains only in-frame clones and omits some. The repertoire holds around 500,000 clones, around 85% seen once, with about 12% in the top ten. This receptor was identified in a woman aged 35 to 49 in good health. Some clones in this sample may be carry-over from other donors' samples. Sequencing used PBMCs. The chain couples TRBV5-1 to TRBJ2-3; D gene unclear. CDR3 sequence: CASSLMASSTDTQYF. The CDR3 bases are TGCGCCAGCAGCTTGATGGCGTCTAGCACAGATACGCAGTATTTT.